Following are 31 T cell receptor beta chains from one sample sequenced in a study of Ad26.COV2.S vaccination and SARS-CoV-2 variants (dated by TCRdb to the early 2020s). Library preparation used the immunoSEQ multiplex PCR assay. The table was pulled from immuneACCESS by TCRdb, which kept in-frame rearrangements only. Such tables lose some clones; where checked, under half of the loss comes from unresolved V genes, and the rest has no known cause. The sample table contains about 350,000 clones; only one count was recorded for more than 85% of them. The ten largest account for 5% of the sample. The sample's treatment or condition label, decoded: some 19 received Ad26.COV2.S at low or high dose, single or two shots; several received placebo; per-sample allocation not given. For vaccine and placebo recipients, the sequenced repertoires came from samples collected on day 63 after the first injection.

This specimen was peripheral blood, taken in a trial of Ad26.COV2.S vaccine versus placebo. Source of these receptors: a person between 18 and 65 years old who received the Ad26.COV2.S COVID-19 vaccine or a placebo.

This clone was picked up one time. CDR3 residues: CASSQESPSGETQYF. CDR3 sequence (DNA): TGTGCCAGCAGCCAAGAGTCCCCCTCCGGAGAGACCCAGTACTTC. The J gene is TRBJ2-5, the V gene TRBV3-1 (or the pseudogene TRBV3-2), with no clear D. The length of the CDR3 is 15 residues. Trimming stripped 0 bases from V and 4 bases from J, with 12 bases between. In germline, CDR1 is LGHDT, CDR2 YNNKEL (reference sequence).

The CDR3 coding sequence is TGTGCCAGCAGCGCAGGGACAGGGCAGGAGACCCAGTACTTC. Amino acid sequence: CASSAGTGQETQYF. The genes are TRBV9 and TRBJ2-5, with 9 positions matching TRBD1. The CDR3 extends over 14 amino acids. V shed 3 bases and J 5 bases; nucleotides not matched to a gene: 5. Germline lookup yields CDR1 SGDLS and CDR2 YYNGEE.

This clone occurred a few times. This rearrangement joins TRBV6-5 to TRBJ1-2, with TRBD1 matching over 7 bases. From germline, CDR1 is MNHEY and CDR2 SVGAGI. With 5 bases clipped from V and 7 bases from J, the junction kept 10 bases outside the gene matches. The CDR3 has 14 amino acids. CDR3 in amino acids: CASSPGQLFSGYTF. CDR3 coding DNA: TGTGCCAGCAGTCCGGGACAGCTCTTTTCTGGCTACACCTTC.

The CDR3 spells CASSASGYNEQFF. The CDR3 DNA reads TGTGCCAGCAGTGCATCGGGGTACAATGAGCAGTTCTTC. The chain is built from TRBV28 and TRBJ2-1; possibly TRBD2 for D (5 bases). The CDR3 totals 13 residues. Trimming pared 5 bases from V and 4 bases from J, leaving 9 bases between. Germline lookup yields CDR1 MDHEN and CDR2 SYDVKM.

The chain recombines TRBV11-3 with TRBJ2-3; unclear D gene. V dropped 1 base and J dropped 8 bases, with 10 bases sitting between them. The CDR3 extends over 13 amino acids. Looked up from germline, CDR1 is SGHNT and CDR2 is YENEEA. CDR3 nucleotides: TGTGCCAGCAGCTTAGGCCGGGCTGGTACGCAGTATTTT. As protein: CASSLGRAGTQYF.

V gene TRBV5-6 combines with J gene TRBJ2-7; D not resolved. Per germline, CDR1 SGHDT and CDR2 YYEEEE. Trimming removed 2 bases from V and 0 bases from J, with 9 bases in between. There are 14 residues in the CDR3. CDR3 in amino acids: CASSFLGGSYEQYF. CDR3 coding DNA: TGTGCCAGCAGCTTCCTTGGCGGCTCCTACGAGCAGTACTTC.

V is TRBV5-1 and J is TRBJ1-2; weak D call: TRBD1 (5 bases). Trimming shortened V by 4 bases and J by 4 bases, and 20 bases separated the two germline ends. This CDR3 contains 16 residues. Per germline, CDR1 SGHRS and CDR2 YFSETQ. The CDR3 DNA follows: TGCGCCAGCAGCCCCTGGGGGGAGAAACCCCTCTATGGCTACACCTTC. It translates to CASSPWGEKPLYGYTF.

The chain is built from TRBV6-1 and TRBJ2-7; 9 bases align to TRBD1. The CDR3 consists of 16 residues. V shed 2 bases, J shed 7 bases, and the junction held 12 bases outside the gene matches. From germline, CDR1 is MNHNS and CDR2 SASEGT. CDR3 DNA: TGTGCCAGCAGTGAACCTCCGGGACAGGGAATCGGGGAGCAGTACTTC. Amino acid sequence: CASSEPPGQGIGEQYF.

This clone was seen only a few times. V and J are TRBV27 and TRBJ2-2; 10 bases match TRBD2. Trimming cost V 5 bases and J 3 bases; bases outside gene matches: 12. The germline V gene has CDR1 MNHEY and CDR2 SMNVEV (reference sequence). The CDR3 has 18 residues. CDR3 loop: CASSPLAGGRGDTGELFF. The CDR3 nucleotides read TGTGCCAGCAGTCCCTTAGCGGGGGGCCGGGGGGACACCGGGGAGCTGTTTTTT.

V is TRBV6-6 and J is TRBJ1-5, with D hard to call. CDR1 and CDR2 from the germline V gene are MNHNY and SVGAGI (reference sequence). The CDR3 spans 13 residues. Trimming took off 6 bases at V and 0 bases at J, with 6 bases between the two ends. The CDR3 nucleotides read TGTGCCAGCAGGACCTATAGCAATCAGCCCCAGCATTTT. It codes for CASRTYSNQPQHF.

In its sample, this clone was seen a few times. The chain carries TRBV4-2 and TRBJ2-7; 10 bases line up with TRBD2. This CDR3 has 17 amino acids. Germline CDR1 is LGHNA and CDR2 is YNFKEQ. With V trimmed by 4 bases and J by 1 base, 10 bases remained unmatched. DNA of the CDR3: TGTGCCAGCAGCCGAGACCTAGCGGGGGAAGATTCCTACGAGCAGTACTTC. This codes for CASSRDLAGEDSYEQYF.

The rearrangement uses TRBV7-2 and TRBJ1-2; D remains unclear. Germline CDR1 reads SGHTA; CDR2 reads FQGNSA. The CDR3 consists of 14 residues. The V gene lost 4 bases and the J gene lost 4 bases, with 13 bases spanning the gap. The CDR3: CASSSSQRVYGYTF. The CDR3 DNA reads as TGTGCCAGCAGCTCCTCACAGAGAGTCTATGGCTACACCTTC.

V is TRBV4-1 and J is TRBJ2-1, with 9 nucleotides matching TRBD2. The J segment lost 6 bases and the V segment lost 1 base, leaving 1 base of the junction unmatched. From germline, CDR1 is MGHRA and CDR2 YSYEKL. CDR3 length: 14 residues. Here the CDR3 reads CASSQGLAANEQFF. The CDR3 DNA is TGCGCCAGCAGCCAAGGACTAGCGGCCAATGAGCAGTTCTTC.

This clone was observed once. The chain carries TRBV27 and TRBJ2-5, with 9 bases aligning to TRBD1. There are 15 residues in the CDR3. Germline V gene lookup returns CDR1 MNHEY and CDR2 SMNVEV (reference sequence). V was clipped by 4 bases and J by 4 bases; unmatched bases: 7. In DNA form, the CDR3 reads TGTGCCAGCAGTTCGCCCGGGACAGGGCGAGAGACCCAGTACTTC. Its protein is CASSSPGTGRETQYF.

V is TRBV5-1 and J is TRBJ2-2; TRBD2 might be the D (6 bases). The V gene lost 1 base and the J gene lost 2 bases, with 9 bases spanning the gap. The CDR3 length is 15 residues. Per the germline V gene, CDR1 is SGHRS and CDR2 is YFSETQ. The CDR3 reads CASSLIAGNTGELFF. The DNA for the CDR3 is TGCGCCAGCAGCTTGATTGCGGGAAACACCGGGGAGCTGTTTTTT. The full variable domain, in which reference TRBV5-1 and TRBJ2-2 provide the parts outside the CDR3, is KAGVTQTPRYLIKTRGQQVTLSCSPISGHRSVSWYQQTPGQGLQFLFEYFSETQRNKGNFPGRFSGRQFSNSRSEMNVSTLELGDSALYLCASSLIAGNTGELFFGEGSRLTVL.

The V and J genes are TRBV18 and TRBJ2-6, with no clear D. Germline CDR1 is KGHSH and CDR2 is LQKENI. Deletions cut 1 base from V and 4 bases from J, with 8 bases between. The CDR3 covers 15 residues. The chain's CDR3 is CASSPQPSGANVLTF. The CDR3 DNA is TGTGCCAGCTCACCACAGCCTTCCGGGGCCAACGTCCTGACTTTC.

CDR3 amino acids: CASSPNGGGNTGELFF. The CDR3 DNA reads as TGTGCCAGCAGCCCCAACGGGGGGGGGAACACCGGGGAGCTGTTTTTT. The chain employs TRBV4-2 and TRBJ2-2; 8 positions agree with TRBD2. Germline V gene sequence: CDR1 LGHNA, CDR2 YNFKEQ. The CDR3 has 16 amino acids. The junction had 5 bases not matched to a gene; V was cut back by 4 bases and J by 1 base.

The chain joins TRBV29-1 to TRBJ1-4; D gene unclear. This CDR3 has 13 residues. Between the trimmed V and J ends, which lost 4 bases and 3 bases, there was a span of 9 bases. Germline V CDR1 and CDR2: SQVTM, ANQGSEA. CDR3 region: CSVVTQPNEKLFF. CDR3 sequence (DNA): TGCAGCGTTGTCACACAGCCTAATGAAAAACTGTTTTTT.

The chain recombines TRBV2 with TRBJ1-5, with no clear D. The V end was cut by 3 bases, the J end by 0 bases, with 9 bases between. The CDR3 totals 15 residues. Germline V gene data show CDR1 as SNHLY and CDR2 as FYNNEI. The CDR3 DNA is TGTGCCAGCAGTGATTCGGGCTATAGCAATCAGCCCCAGCATTTT. Its protein is CASSDSGYSNQPQHF.

The J gene is TRBJ2-5, the V gene TRBV28; 12 bases align to TRBD2. CDR3 length: 16 residues. The ends lost 5 bases at V and 0 bases at J; junction bases unmatched: 4. Germline CDR1 reads MDHEN; CDR2 reads SYDVKM. The CDR3 sequence is CASSGLAGGYQETQYF. The CDR3 DNA is TGTGCCAGCAGTGGGCTAGCGGGAGGGTACCAAGAGACCCAGTACTTC.

With respect to this clone: Other DNA variants within this sample encode the same CDR3. The J gene is TRBJ2-2, the V gene TRBV4-1; 10 positions agree with TRBD2. Germline assignment: CDR1 MGHRA and CDR2 YSYEKL. The CDR3 has 18 residues. J gave up 5 bases and V 0 bases, and 9 bases lay outside the gene matches. The CDR3: CASSQEGASGSGTGELFF. Written as DNA, the CDR3 is TGCGCCAGCAGCCAAGAAGGGGCTAGCGGGAGCGGGACCGGGGAGCTGTTTTTT.

The CDR3 loop reads CASSRGRTDTQYF. CDR3 coding DNA: TGTGCCAGTAGTAGGGGTAGGACAGATACGCAGTATTTT. V and J are TRBV19 and TRBJ2-3; D gene ambiguous. Germline loops: CDR1 LNHDA, CDR2 SQIVND (reference sequence). V gave up 4 bases and J gave up 3 bases, with 8 bases separating them. The CDR3 is 13 residues long.

The V and J genes are TRBV7-8 and TRBJ1-1; D unresolved. V shed 0 bases and J shed 2 bases, with 10 bases lying between them. The CDR3 covers 15 residues. Germline lookup yields CDR1 SGHVS and CDR2 FQNEAQ. CDR3 sequence reads: CASSLAVGLNTEAFF. CDR3 DNA sequence: TGTGCCAGCAGCTTAGCCGTTGGACTCAACACTGAAGCTTTCTTT.

This clone was seen just once. DNA of the CDR3: TGTGCCAGCAGCGAAGCCCGGACAACCTACGAGCAGTACTTC. This translates into CASSEARTTYEQYF. The J gene is TRBJ2-7, the V gene TRBV4-2; possible D gene TRBD1, 5 bases. The V gene's germline CDR1 is LGHNA and CDR2 YNFKEQ. The CDR3 covers 14 residues. V lost 5 bases, J lost 2 bases, and 13 bases lay in between.

The rearrangement uses TRBV7-9 and TRBJ2-1; no clear D gene. There are 15 residues in the CDR3. V was clipped by 5 bases and J by 8 bases, with 19 bases between them. The germline CDR1 and CDR2 sequences are SEHNR and FQNEAQ (reference sequence). The CDR3 reads CASSKEVLPVDEQFF. In DNA form, the CDR3 reads TGTGCCAGCAGCAAAGAGGTCTTACCCGTGGATGAGCAGTTCTTC.

The rearrangement links TRBV5-1 to TRBJ2-2; a possible D gene is TRBD1 (6 bases). CDR1 is SGHRS, CDR2 YFSETQ, per germline. CDR3 length: 15 amino acids. Deletions cut 1 base from V and 6 bases from J, with 13 bases between. The CDR3 sequence: CASSLWQGTPGELFF. Here the CDR3 DNA reads TGCGCCAGCAGCTTGTGGCAGGGGACCCCCGGGGAGCTGTTTTTT.

V usage is TRBV2 and J usage is TRBJ1-2; 9 bases align to TRBD1. In germline, CDR1 is SNHLY, CDR2 FYNNEI. CDR3 length equals 14 residues. Trimming at V came to 6 bases and at J to 1 base, leaving 3 bases not matched to a gene. DNA of the CDR3: TGTGCCAGCAGAGGGGGACAGGGTAACTATGGCTACACCTTC. Its translation: CASRGGQGNYGYTF.

Comments on this clone: The same CDR3 can be traced to other DNA sequences in this sample. The chain combines TRBV20-1 with TRBJ2-7, with no clear D. Trimming pared 1 base from V and 2 bases from J, leaving 3 bases between. This CDR3 is 11 amino acids long. Germline CDR1 is DFQATT and CDR2 is SNEGSKA (reference sequence). The CDR3 loop is CSARGPYEQYF. The CDR3 DNA follows: TGCAGTGCTAGAGGCCCCTACGAGCAGTACTTC.

The table lists this clone with a few counts. This chain uses TRBV29-1 with TRBJ1-2; 8 nucleotides match TRBD1. The trim removed 8 bases at V and 4 bases at J, leaving 6 bases unmatched. Germline V gene data show CDR1 as SQVTM and CDR2 as ANQGSEA. The CDR3 sequence is 12 residues long. The CDR3 here is CSTGTGVYGYTF. The CDR3 coding sequence is TGCAGCACCGGGACAGGTGTCTATGGCTACACCTTC.

The V call is TRBV7-8, the J call TRBJ1-5; no clear D. This CDR3 comprises 19 residues. V was cut by 1 base and J by 0 bases, with 19 bases left in between. The germline gives CDR1 SGHVS, CDR2 FQNEAQ. CDR3 loop: CASSLGLWVGYTSNQPQHF. DNA of the CDR3: TGTGCCAGCAGCTTAGGTCTCTGGGTTGGTTATACTAGCAATCAGCCCCAGCATTTT.

The rearrangement uses TRBV28 and TRBJ2-7, with D possibly being TRBD1 (6 bases). In germline, CDR1 is MDHEN, CDR2 SYDVKM. With 6 bases removed from V and 5 bases from J, the gap between germline ends came to 20 bases. This CDR3 is built from 15 residues. The chain's CDR3 is CASSSPGQEYHEQYF. CDR3 nucleotide sequence: TGTGCCAGCAGCAGTCCGGGACAAGAGTACCACGAGCAGTACTTC.